This entry is about one T cell receptor beta chain. The data are from a study of shared clonotypes between healthy human individuals. Naivety among CD8 cells was defined by CD45RO negativity and positive CCR7 selection, thereby excluding terminally differentiated effector memory CD45RA+ cells. The CDR3 length is 15 residues. Trimming cost V 1 base and J 4 bases, with 13 bases left between them. Germline loops: CDR1 SGHAT, CDR2 FQNNGV. TCRdb's table, derived via immunoSEQ multiplex PCR, lists solely in-frame clones and lacks some. The data contain around 2,000,000 clones, about 95% of them singletons. The gene calls are TRBV11-2 and TRBJ1-1; maybe TRBD1 (5 bases). This clonotype was obtained from a man between 18 and 35 years old in good health. Specimen: naive CD8+ T cells sorted from blood. CDR3 sequence (DNA): TGTGCCAGCAGCTTAGCGCAGGGTGGAGGCACTGAAGCTTTCTTT. Translated: CASSLAQGGGTEAFF.